These 16 T cell receptor beta chains were all obtained from the same sample, sequenced in a study of CD4 T cells in relation to SARS-CoV-2 and coronaviruses. Assay used: immunoSEQ multiplex PCR; TCRdb lists only in-frame clones, some missing. The sample has around 18,000 clones, around 80% seen once. The unexposed donors gave CD4+ T cells in 2011-2018, prior to COVID-19. CD4+ T cells were isolated from the cells after around 11 days of culture. Their cognate antigens are unknown. Sequences were obtained from CD4+ T cells from PBMCs, cultured in vitro. All receptors derive from a human donor in good health.

V gene TRBV18 combines with J gene TRBJ2-3; no firm D call. V was cut by 4 bases and J by 4 bases, with 15 bases left in between. CDR1 and CDR2 from the germline V gene are KGHSH and LQKENI. The CDR3 runs 15 residues. The CDR3 nucleotides read TGTGCCAGCTCACTGGGCTTAGTAATCTCAGATACGCAGTATTTT. Translating it yields CASSLGLVISDTQYF.

The chain carries TRBV3-1 (or the pseudogene TRBV3-2) and TRBJ1-1, with 9 bases that match TRBD1. Germline assignment: CDR1 LGHDT and CDR2 YNNKEL (reference sequence). This CDR3 region has 18 residues. With V trimmed by 4 bases and J by 0 bases, 12 bases remained unmatched. The CDR3 here is CASSLPSGTGTVNTEAFF. In DNA, the CDR3 is TGTGCCAGCAGCCTCCCCTCCGGGACAGGGACGGTGAACACTGAAGCTTTCTTT.

The CDR3 DNA follows: TGTGCCTGGAGTCGGCGAAACACTGAAGCTTTCTTT. It translates to CAWSRRNTEAFF. The V and J genes are TRBV30 and TRBJ1-1; no reliable D call. The CDR3 length is 12 residues. The V gene lost 2 bases and the J gene lost 2 bases, with 6 bases spanning the gap. Looked up from germline, CDR1 is GTSNPN and CDR2 is SVGIG (reference sequence).

In its sample, this clone was seen a few times. The chain combines TRBV27 with TRBJ1-1; D perhaps matches TRBD1 (5 bases). The germline V gene has CDR1 MNHEY and CDR2 SMNVEV (reference sequence). V gave up 6 bases and J gave up 1 base, with 12 bases separating them. The CDR3 length is 14 residues. CDR3 DNA: TGTGCCAGCAGCCCTCAGGGTTCGAACACTGAAGCTTTCTTT. This codes for CASSPQGSNTEAFF.

This chain joins TRBV15 and TRBJ2-1; D may be TRBD1 (5 bases). Looked up from germline, CDR1 is LNHNV and CDR2 is YYDKDF (reference sequence). Trimming stripped 1 base from V and 8 bases from J, with 15 bases between. This CDR3 is 15 amino acids long. CDR3 sequence reads: CATSRGDSNFYEQFF. CDR3 sequence (DNA): TGTGCCACCAGCAGAGGTGACAGTAATTTCTATGAGCAGTTCTTC.

This clone was observed a single time. The chain joins TRBV2 to TRBJ1-4; D is ambiguous. Germline CDR1 reads SNHLY; CDR2 reads FYNNEI. CDR3 length: 13 amino acids. Trimming removed 7 bases from V and 6 bases from J, with 12 bases in between. In DNA, the CDR3 is TGTGCCAGCAAGAGGGATCTAGATGAAAAACTGTTTTTT. Amino acid sequence: CASKRDLDEKLFF.

This sequence joins TRBV25-1 and TRBJ2-1; TRBD2 agrees at 9 bases. Germline trimming cut 3 bases from V and 4 bases from J; bases unmatched to any gene: 7. CDR1 is MGHDK, CDR2 SYGVNS, per germline. This CDR3 contains 16 residues. The CDR3 bases are TGTGCCAGCAGTGATCCGGGTAGCGGGAGTTACAATGAGCAGTTCTTC. Translation gives CASSDPGSGSYNEQFF.

The chain carries TRBV6-5 and TRBJ1-2, with 8 nucleotides matching TRBD1. Germline CDR1 is MNHEY and CDR2 is SVGAGI. The CDR3 extends over 12 amino acids. J was trimmed by 4 bases and V by 6 bases; bases with no gene match: 1. The CDR3 region is CASRGQAYGYTF. Here the CDR3 DNA reads TGTGCCAGCAGGGGACAGGCCTATGGCTACACCTTC.

V is TRBV30 and J is TRBJ2-7, with 7 bases identical to TRBD1. The CDR3 is 14 residues long. CDR1 is GTSNPN and CDR2 is SVGIG in the germline V gene (reference sequence). The V gene end was trimmed by 3 bases and the J gene end by 0 bases; junction bases not matched to a gene: 5. CDR3 sequence reads: CAWRVGQNSYEQYF. For the CDR3, the DNA is TGTGCCTGGAGGGTGGGACAGAACTCCTACGAGCAGTACTTC.

The chain joins TRBV29-1 to TRBJ2-4; perhaps TRBD2 as D (6 bases). The germline V gene encodes CDR1 SQVTM and CDR2 ANQGSEA. This CDR3 is 12 amino acids long. Trimming took 1 base from V and 8 from J, leaving 9 bases between them. Written as DNA, the CDR3 is TGCAGCGTTGAAGTAGTAGCGGACATTCAGTACTTC. Amino acids: CSVEVVADIQYF.

The chain uses TRBV24-1 and TRBJ2-2; D is ambiguous. The V end was cut by 5 bases, the J end by 0 bases, with 9 bases between. CDR1 and CDR2 (germline): KGHDR, SFDVKD. The length of the CDR3 is 15 residues. CDR3: CATSGLNPNTGELFF. DNA for the CDR3: TGTGCCACCAGTGGCCTGAACCCGAACACCGGGGAGCTGTTTTTT.

The gene calls are TRBV6-1 and TRBJ2-2; TRBD2 matches at 8 bases. The J segment lost 4 bases and the V segment lost 4 bases, leaving 8 bases of the junction unmatched. Germline V gene sequence: CDR1 MNHNS, CDR2 SASEGT. The CDR3 is made up of 16 amino acids. CDR3: CASSVRGGAGTGELFF. The CDR3, as DNA: TGTGCCAGCAGTGTCCGGGGGGGAGCGGGCACCGGGGAGCTGTTTTTT.

This clone was recorded once. J is TRBJ1-6 and V is TRBV30; D is ambiguous. The CDR3 length is 15 residues. V was clipped by 2 bases and J by 7 bases, with 15 bases between them. Per the germline V gene, CDR1 is GTSNPN and CDR2 is SVGIG (reference sequence). CDR3 sequence: CAWSPAGLGNSPLHF. CDR3 sequence (DNA): TGTGCCTGGAGTCCAGCGGGCCTTGGGAATTCACCCCTCCACTTT. The variable domain in full, completed from reference TRBV30 and TRBJ1-6, reads SQTIHQWPATLVQPVGSPLSLECTVEGTSNPNLYWYRQAAGRGLQLLFYSVGIGQISSEVPQNLSASRPQDRQFILSSKKLLLSDSGFYLCAWSPAGLGNSPLHFGNGTRLTVT.

V gene TRBV19 combines with J gene TRBJ2-5; D possibly uses TRBD1 or TRBD2 (5 bases each). V was pared by 0 bases and J by 1 base, with 9 bases between. This CDR3 region has 15 residues. CDR1 LNHDA and CDR2 SQIVND come from the germline V gene (reference sequence). DNA for the CDR3: TGTGCCAGTAGTATAGATACCGGGACCCAAGAGACCCAGTACTTC. It codes for CASSIDTGTQETQYF.

The chain couples TRBV24-1 to TRBJ1-4; D not certain. The germline V gene has CDR1 KGHDR and CDR2 SFDVKD. V was pared by 4 bases and J by 5 bases, with 13 bases between. The CDR3 is 15 residues long. The CDR3 reads CATSDPGLGNEKLFF. In DNA, the CDR3 is TGTGCCACCAGTGACCCGGGCCTCGGCAATGAAAAACTGTTTTTT.

This clone was seen only a few times. This chain connects TRBV20-1 to TRBJ2-7, with a tentative D call TRBD2 (5 bases). Germline CDR1 and CDR2: DFQATT and SNEGSKA (reference sequence). There are 13 residues in the CDR3. V shed 3 bases and J shed 4 bases, with 13 bases lying between them. CDR3 sequence reads: CSASPELVYEQYF. The CDR3 nucleotides are TGCAGTGCTAGTCCCGAACTAGTTTACGAGCAGTACTTC.